This T cell receptor (beta chain) emerged from a study of shared clonotypes between healthy human individuals. Selected positively for CCR7 and CD45RO-negative, naive CD8 cells excluded terminally differentiated effector memory CD45RA+ cells. Measured with immunoSEQ multiplex PCR; TCRdb has only the in-frame clones, and not every one. The sample yields about 2 million clones, about 95% seen once. V was clipped by 7 bases and J by 1 base, with 10 bases between them. Looked up from germline, CDR1 is SEHNR and CDR2 is FQNEAQ (reference sequence). This CDR3 region has 13 residues. The sequenced material came from naive CD8+ T cells sorted from blood. This sequence originates from a young man in good health. This chain joins TRBV7-9 and TRBJ2-5; no reliable D call. Here the CDR3 reads CASNHLLQETQYF. CDR3 DNA sequence: TGTGCCAGCAACCACCTACTCCAAGAGACCCAGTACTTC.